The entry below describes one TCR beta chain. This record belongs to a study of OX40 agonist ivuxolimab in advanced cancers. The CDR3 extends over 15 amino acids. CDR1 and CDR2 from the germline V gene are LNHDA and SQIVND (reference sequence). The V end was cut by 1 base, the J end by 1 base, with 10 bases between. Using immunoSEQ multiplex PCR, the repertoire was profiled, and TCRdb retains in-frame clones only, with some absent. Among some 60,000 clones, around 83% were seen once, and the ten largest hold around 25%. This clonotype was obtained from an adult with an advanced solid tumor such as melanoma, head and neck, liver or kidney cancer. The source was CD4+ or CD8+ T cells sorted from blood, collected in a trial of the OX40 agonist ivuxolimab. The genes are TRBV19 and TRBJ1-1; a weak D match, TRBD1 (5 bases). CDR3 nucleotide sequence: TGTGCCAGTAGTATAGGGGAGCAGGGGAACACTGAAGCTTTCTTT. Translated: CASSIGEQGNTEAFF. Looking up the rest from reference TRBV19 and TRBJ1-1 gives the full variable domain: DGGITQSPKYLFRKEGQNVTLSCEQNLNHDAMYWYRQDPGQGLRLIYYSQIVNDFQKGDIAEGYSVSREKKESFPLTVTSAQKNPTAFYLCASSIGEQGNTEAFFGQGTRLTVV.